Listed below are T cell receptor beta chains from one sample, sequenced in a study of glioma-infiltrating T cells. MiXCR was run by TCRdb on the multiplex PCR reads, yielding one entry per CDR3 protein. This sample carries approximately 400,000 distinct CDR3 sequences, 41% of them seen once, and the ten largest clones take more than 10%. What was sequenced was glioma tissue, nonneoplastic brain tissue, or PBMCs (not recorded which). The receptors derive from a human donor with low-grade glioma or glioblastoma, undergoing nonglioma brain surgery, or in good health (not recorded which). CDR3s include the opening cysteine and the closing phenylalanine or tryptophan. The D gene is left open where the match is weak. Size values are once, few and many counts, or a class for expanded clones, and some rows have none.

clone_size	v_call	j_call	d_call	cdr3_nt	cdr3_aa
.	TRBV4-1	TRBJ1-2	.	TGCGCCAGAAGCCAAGATGGGGTACGCGGCTATGGCTACACCTTC	CARSQDGVRGYGYTF
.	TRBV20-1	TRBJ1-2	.	TGCAGTGCGTTGGGACCGGGGTCTGGCTACACCTTC	CSALGPGSGYTF
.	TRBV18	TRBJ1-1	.	TGTGCCAGCTCACCACAGGGGAAGGCTGAAGCTTTCTTT	CASSPQGKAEAFF
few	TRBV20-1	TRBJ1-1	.	TGCAGTTCTAGGGATGGGGGGGCCGGGGTCCCTGAAGCTTTCTTT	CSSRDGGAGVPEAFF
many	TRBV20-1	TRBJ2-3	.	TGCAGTGCAATCCGGGACGGTAGCACAGATACGCAGTATTTT	CSAIRDGSTDTQYF
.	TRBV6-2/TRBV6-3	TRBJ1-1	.	TGTACCAGCAGTTCCCGACCGGACACTGAAGCTTTCTTT	CTSSSRPDTEAFF
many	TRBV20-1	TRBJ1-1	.	TGCAGTGCTAGAGATCGGAACACTGAAGCTTTCTTT	CSARDRNTEAFF
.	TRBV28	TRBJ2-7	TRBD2	TGTGCCAGCAGTTTCTCTGTGCTAGCGGTTGCCTACGAGCAGTACTTC	CASSFSVLAVAYEQYF
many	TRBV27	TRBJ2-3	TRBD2	TGTGCCAGCAGTTCCCTCGAAGCCCTCCCACTAGCGGGAGCCAGGGATACGCAGTATTTT	CASSSLEALPLAGARDTQYF
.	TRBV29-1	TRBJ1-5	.	TGCAGCGTTGGATATAGGGACAATCAGCCCCAGCATTTT	CSVGYRDNQPQHF
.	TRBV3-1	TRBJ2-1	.	TGTGCCAGCGTCACCTACAATGAGCAGTTCTTC	CASVTYNEQFF
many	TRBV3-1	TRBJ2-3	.	TGTGCCAGCAGCCAAGAGGGACCACGCACAGATACGCAGTATTTT	CASSQEGPRTDTQYF
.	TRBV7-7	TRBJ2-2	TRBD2	TGTGCTAGCAGCGCTACTAGCGGGATGAACACCGGGGAGCTGTTTTTT	CASSATSGMNTGELFF